This record covers a single TCR beta chain. Authors' methods: Amplification of reference gene primers provided the estimated nucleated cell counts. Generated by immunoSEQ multiplex PCR, the TCRdb table keeps only in-frame clones and is missing some. V and J calls and clone size follow that table, whereas D and trimming were derived from the DNA. The table lists hundreds of thousands of clones, about 91% of them singletons. These data originate in a study of blood T cell repertoires in COVID-19. Study information: Acute and convalescent COVID-19 specimens originated in the United States, Italy and Spain. The cDNA or gDNA used as material had been derived from T cells, B-cell-depleted T cells, or PBMCs.

CDR1 is KGHDR and CDR2 is SFDVKD in the germline V gene. This CDR3 comprises 17 residues. V dropped 4 bases and J dropped 7 bases, with 24 bases sitting between them. The sequence derives from a woman aged 25 to 39 who had recovered from COVID-19. The source material was peripheral blood. The chain combines TRBV24-1 with TRBJ1-2; maybe TRBD1 (6 bases). Here the CDR3 DNA reads TGTGCCACCAGTGACCGCCACAACGCAGGGGCGCTGGGTGGCTACACCTTC. This sequence encodes CATSDRHNAGALGGYTF.